Listed below are T cell receptor beta chains from one sample, sequenced in a study of graft-versus-host responses after intestinal transplantation. Assay: immunoSEQ multiplex PCR; the TCRdb copy retains only in-frame clones and omits some. This sample has about 25,000 clones; about 95% occur once, and the top ten carry roughly 0.89%. Specimen: PBMCs, collected 30 days after intestinal transplant. The receptors derive from a human patient who received an intestinal transplant, so some T cells may come from the graft donor. CDR3s include the opening cysteine and the closing phenylalanine or tryptophan. D genes are given only for firm matches. Rows may omit the clone size; those that give it use once, few, many or a size class.

>-|-|TRBV28|TRBJ2-5
CASSVVPGSRGNQETQYF
TGTGCCAGCAGCGTAGTTCCGGGTAGTAGAGGAAACCAAGAGACCCAGTACTTC
>-|-|TRBV6-4|TRBJ1-2
CASSDGPEANYGYTF
TGTGCCAGCAGTGACGGGCCAGAAGCTAACTATGGCTACACCTTC
>-|-|TRBV30|TRBJ2-7
CAWSVSGIHEQYF
TGTGCCTGGAGTGTATCAGGGATCCACGAGCAGTACTTC
>once|-|TRBV21-1|TRBJ1-1
CASRMEGPLNTEAFF
TGTGCCAGCAGGATGGAGGGTCCACTGAACACTGAAGCTTTCTTT
>-|-|TRBV10-1|TRBJ2-7
CASRAVTVRKGGTRDEQYF
TGCGCCAGCAGGGCCGTGACAGTTCGTAAAGGTGGGACGCGAGACGAGCAGTACTTC
>-|-|TRBV5-1|TRBJ2-1
CASGRDEYNEQFF
TGCGCCAGTGGCAGGGATGAATACAATGAGCAGTTCTTC
>-|TRBD1|TRBV10-1|TRBJ1-1
CASSQDRGHVTEAFF
TGCGCCAGCAGTCAGGACAGGGGGCACGTCACTGAAGCTTTCTTT
>-|-|TRBV7-9|TRBJ2-3
CASSPGTDTQYF
TGTGCCAGCAGTCCGGGCACAGATACGCAGTATTTT
>-|TRBD1|TRBV28|TRBJ1-2
CASSVRTGRPYGYTF
TGTGCCAGCAGTGTTCGGACAGGGAGGCCCTATGGCTACACCTTC
>once|TRBD1|TRBV5-8|TRBJ1-5
CASSLGRGQSNQPQHF
TGTGCCAGCAGCTTGGGAAGGGGGCAGAGCAATCAGCCCCAGCATTTT
>-|-|TRBV6-5|TRBJ2-2
CASSYDGGYAGELFF
TGTGCCAGCAGTTACGATGGTGGTTACGCCGGGGAGCTGTTTTTT
>-|-|TRBV6-4|TRBJ2-1
CASSDSRGANEQFF
TGTGCCAGCAGTGACTCGAGGGGTGCGAATGAGCAGTTCTTC
>-|-|TRBV30|TRBJ2-3
CAWSVYSGADTQYF
TGTGCCTGGAGTGTATATTCGGGCGCAGATACGCAGTATTTT
>-|-|TRBV7-7|TRBJ2-2
CASSLVSGELFF
TGTGCCAGCAGCTTAGTATCTGGGGAGCTGTTTTTT
>-|-|TRBV18|TRBJ1-1
CASSPQQQELNTEAFF
TGTGCCAGCTCACCACAGCAACAAGAACTGAACACTGAAGCTTTCTTT
>once|-|TRBV30|TRBJ1-2
CAWSQGNYGYTF
TGTGCCTGGAGTCAGGGAAACTATGGCTACACCTTC
>-|-|TRBV5-4|TRBJ2-7
CASSNRGGLYEQYF
TGTGCCAGCAGCAATAGGGGGGGACTCTACGAGCAGTACTTC
>-|-|TRBV2|TRBJ2-7
CASSVYEQYF
TGTGCCAGCAGCGTCTACGAGCAGTACTTC
>-|-|TRBV6-1|TRBJ1-5
CASRPPGGNQPQHF
TGCGCCAGCAGGCCCCCAGGGGGCAATCAGCCCCAGCATTTT
>-|-|TRBV28|TRBJ2-3
CATRDRSLDTQYF
TGTGCCACCCGGGACCGTAGCCTAGATACGCAGTATTTT
>-|-|TRBV5-4|TRBJ1-5
CASSLGGENQPQHF
TGTGCCAGCAGCTTGGGGGGTGAGAACCAGCCCCAGCATTTT
>-|TRBD1|TRBV28|TRBJ1-1
CASRPRRTGGTEAFF
TGTGCCAGCAGACCCCGACGGACAGGTGGCACTGAAGCTTTCTTT
>-|-|TRBV10-2|TRBJ2-3
CASSQGTDTQYF
TGCGCCAGCAGTCAGGGCACAGATACGCAGTATTTT
>-|-|TRBV6-1|TRBJ2-5
CASSVRLAQETQYF
TGTGCCAGCAGTGTGAGATTGGCACAAGAGACCCAGTACTTC
>-|-|TRBV18|TRBJ2-4
CASSLLDGLIQYF
TGTGCCAGCTCATTACTTGACGGCCTAATTCAGTACTTC
>once|TRBD1|TRBV6-6|TRBJ2-2
CASSWTGRGTTGELFF
TGTGCCAGCAGTTGGACAGGGAGAGGGACCACCGGGGAGCTGTTTTTT
>-|-|TRBV29-1|TRBJ1-2
CSDQTGELYGYTF
TGCAGCGACCAGACAGGTGAACTCTATGGCTACACCTTC